Below are 27 T cell receptor beta chains sequenced from a single sample in a study of cytotoxic CD8 clonotypes in ibrutinib-treated CLL. TCRdb's copy holds only in-frame clones and misses some; the assay was immunoSEQ multiplex PCR. This sample yields some 43,000 clones, of which around 70% are seen a single time; roughly 13% belongs to the top ten. The material sequenced was PBMCs, taken after 12 months of ibrutinib treatment. These TCRs come from a human donor with chronic lymphocytic leukemia.

This clone was observed once. This chain links TRBV6-1 with TRBJ1-3, with D possibly matching TRBD1 (6 bases). The germline V gene has CDR1 MNHNS and CDR2 SASEGT. There are 16 residues in the CDR3. V was cut by 1 base and J by 4 bases, with 14 bases left in between. The CDR3 DNA reads as TGTGCCAGCAGTGAAGTCCCAGGGGACTCCGGAAACACCATATATTTT. Amino acid sequence: CASSEVPGDSGNTIYF.

The gene calls are TRBV6-5 and TRBJ2-1; 9 bases match TRBD2. V gave up 6 bases and J gave up 10 bases; unmatched junction bases: 10. The germline gives CDR1 MNHEY, CDR2 SVGAGI. The CDR3 runs 14 residues. This chain's CDR3 is CASRRAGGPFEQFF. The CDR3 nucleotides read TGTGCCAGCAGAAGGGCGGGGGGGCCTTTCGAGCAGTTCTTC.

The rearrangement uses TRBV10-3 and TRBJ2-7; D is undetermined. The CDR3 extends over 11 amino acids. V lost 5 bases and J 4 bases, leaving 6 bases between the germline ends. Germline V gives CDR1 ENHRY, CDR2 SYGVKD. Here the CDR3 reads CAISTLYEQYF. DNA of the CDR3: TGTGCCATCAGTACATTGTACGAGCAGTACTTC.

The rearrangement uses TRBV10-3 and TRBJ2-5, with D maybe TRBD1 (6 bases). The germline V gene encodes CDR1 ENHRY and CDR2 SYGVKD. V was clipped by 4 bases and J by 4 bases, with 13 bases between them. CDR3 length: 14 amino acids. The CDR3: CAISGGRGGETQYF. For the CDR3, the DNA is TGTGCCATCAGTGGGGGCAGGGGCGGAGAGACCCAGTACTTC.

The V gene is TRBV10-3, the J gene TRBJ2-5, with a tentative D call TRBD1 (6 bases). CDR3 length equals 12 residues. Germline V gene data show CDR1 as ENHRY and CDR2 as SYGVKD. Deletions cut 6 bases from V and 2 bases from J, with 7 bases between. The CDR3: CAIRDSQETQYF. The CDR3 DNA reads as TGTGCCATCAGGGACAGTCAAGAGACCCAGTACTTC.

This clone was counted only a few times. The chain couples TRBV5-1 to TRBJ1-5; D is possibly TRBD1 (5 bases). CDR3 length: 16 amino acids. The germline V gene has CDR1 SGHRS and CDR2 YFSETQ. Trimming left V 0 bases short and J 6 bases short, with 16 bases between. CDR3 DNA: TGCGCCAGCAGCTTGGTCCCTGGGGCGCGGGGTCAGCCCCAGCATTTT. This encodes CASSLVPGARGQPQHF.

The chain combines TRBV7-2 with TRBJ1-5; 9 bases align to TRBD1. Germline CDR1 SGHTA, CDR2 FQGNSA. J lost 6 bases, V lost 4 bases, and 7 bases had no gene match. This CDR3 spans 15 amino acids. This CDR3 is CASSSGQGISQPQHF. For the CDR3, the DNA is TGTGCCAGCAGCTCCGGACAGGGGATTTCTCAGCCCCAGCATTTT.

This chain connects TRBV11-1 to TRBJ2-2; D is unresolved. The V gene lost 5 bases and the J gene lost 1 base, with 11 bases spanning the gap. The CDR3 length is 15 residues. The germline CDR1 and CDR2 sequences are SGHAT and FQDESV (reference sequence). As DNA, the CDR3 is TGTGCCAGCAGCCCCCCGAAGGTGAACACCGGGGAGCTGTTTTTT. It is translated as CASSPPKVNTGELFF.

The genes are TRBV6-1 and TRBJ1-1, with D unresolved. Germline V gene sequence: CDR1 MNHNS, CDR2 SASEGT. V lost 6 bases to trimming and J lost 1 base, with 9 bases between them. The CDR3 is 13 residues long. This chain's CDR3 is CASSRTENTEAFF. CDR3 coding DNA: TGTGCCAGCAGCAGAACAGAGAACACTGAAGCTTTCTTT.

This chain uses TRBV18 with TRBJ1-1; D might be TRBD1 (6 bases). Trimming removed 4 bases at V and 5 bases at J, with 23 bases between. This CDR3 contains 17 residues. The germline gives CDR1 KGHSH, CDR2 LQKENI. This chain's CDR3 is CASSLTITGISGTEAFF. CDR3 coding DNA: TGTGCCAGCTCACTCACAATTACAGGGATATCGGGAACTGAAGCTTTCTTT.

This chain connects TRBV7-3 to TRBJ2-5, with TRBD2 identical over 7 bases. V lost 5 bases to trimming and J lost 5 bases; unmatched junction nucleotides: 8. Looked up from germline, CDR1 is SGHTA and CDR2 is FQGTGA. CDR3 length: 14 residues. CDR3 region: CASSKSGAHETQYF. The DNA of the CDR3 is TGTGCCAGCAGCAAAAGCGGGGCGCATGAGACCCAGTACTTC. Full variable domain (missing parts from reference TRBV7-3 and TRBJ2-5): GAGVSQTPSNKVTEKGKYVELRCDPISGHTALYWYRQSLGQGPEFLIYFQGTGAADDSGLPNDRFFAVRPEGSVSTLKIQRTERGDSAVYLCASSKSGAHETQYFGPGTRLLVL.

CDR3 residues: CASTLNGAAATGELFF. The CDR3 DNA is TGTGCCAGTACCCTTAACGGGGCAGCGGCCACCGGGGAGCTGTTTTTT. J is TRBJ2-2 and V is TRBV19, with D perhaps being TRBD1 or TRBD2 (5 bases each). CDR3 length: 16 amino acids. Looked up from germline, CDR1 is LNHDA and CDR2 is SQIVND (reference sequence). The V and J ends lost 7 bases and 4 bases respectively, with 19 bases between them.

The chain links TRBV13 to TRBJ1-2; a weak D match, TRBD1 (6 bases). The length of the CDR3 is 14 residues. V was shortened by 5 bases and J by 8 bases, with 18 bases between the two germline ends. CDR1 is PRHDT and CDR2 is FYEKMQ in the germline V gene (reference sequence). CDR3 coding DNA: TGTGCCAGCAGCCCGGACAGCTATTTAAGGGGCTACACCTTC. Its translation: CASSPDSYLRGYTF. The full variable domain, its missing parts supplied by reference TRBV13 and TRBJ1-2, is AAGVIQSPRHLIKEKRETATLKCYPIPRHDTVYWYQQGPGQDPQFLISFYEKMQSDKGSIPDRFSAQQFSDYHSELNMSSLELGDSALYFCASSPDSYLRGYTFGSGTRLTVV.

The chain couples TRBV11-2 to TRBJ2-1; D possibly corresponds to TRBD1 (7 bases). Germline V CDR1 and CDR2: SGHAT, FQNNGV. There are 14 residues in the CDR3. The ends were cut back, 0 bases at V and 9 bases at J, with 12 bases in the middle. CDR3 DNA sequence: TGTGCCAGCAGCTTAGATGGTCAGGGGGGTGAGCAGTTCTTC. Its translation is CASSLDGQGGEQFF.

This chain links TRBV13 with TRBJ1-5; D is ambiguous. The ends were cut back, 5 bases at V and 7 bases at J, with 18 bases in the middle. CDR3 length: 15 residues. CDR1 PRHDT and CDR2 FYEKMQ come from the germline V gene (reference sequence). The DNA of the CDR3 is TGTGCCAGCAGCACCCGAAGAAAAGGGAGGCAGCCCCAGCATTTT. This codes for CASSTRRKGRQPQHF.

The chain is built from TRBV5-1 and TRBJ1-4, with D uncertain. This CDR3 contains 13 residues. CDR1 and CDR2 from the germline V gene are SGHRS and YFSETQ. V dropped 0 bases and J dropped 5 bases, with 5 bases sitting between them. The CDR3 DNA reads TGCGCCAGCAGCTTGGCGGCAAATGAAAAACTGTTTTTT. It is translated as CASSLAANEKLFF. Combining the CDR3 with reference TRBV5-1 and TRBJ1-4 gives the whole variable domain KAGVTQTPRYLIKTRGQQVTLSCSPISGHRSVSWYQQTPGQGLQFLFEYFSETQRNKGNFPGRFSGRQFSNSRSEMNVSTLELGDSALYLCASSLAANEKLFFGSGTQLSVL.

The sample holds one count of this clone. The chain is built from TRBV9 and TRBJ2-3; TRBD1 or TRBD2 may be the D gene (6 bases each). Germline assignment: CDR1 SGDLS and CDR2 YYNGEE. Trimming took 0 bases from V and 7 from J, leaving 15 bases between them. The CDR3 loop spans 15 amino acids. The CDR3 DNA reads as TGTGCCAGCAGCGTAGTGGGACGGGGGCAGAATACGCAGTATTTT. It translates to CASSVVGRGQNTQYF.

The chain is built from TRBV7-2 and TRBJ2-3; D may match TRBD1 or TRBD2 (6 bases each). The CDR3 has 13 residues. Per germline, CDR1 SGHTA and CDR2 FQGNSA. The V end was cut by 7 bases, the J end by 6 bases, with 14 bases between. Written as DNA, the CDR3 is TGTGCCAGCACCAAGGGGGGACTGGATACGCAGTATTTT. Translated: CASTKGGLDTQYF.

This clone was seen a few times. V and J are TRBV5-1 and TRBJ1-1; D is uncertain. The CDR3 is 14 amino acids. Germline-derived CDR1 and CDR2 are SGHRS and YFSETQ. Trimming removed 0 bases at V and 0 bases at J, with 6 bases between. As DNA, the CDR3 is TGCGCCAGCAGCTTGGCCTCACTGAACACTGAAGCTTTCTTT. Its protein product is CASSLASLNTEAFF.

This clone was seen only a few times. The V and J genes are TRBV19 and TRBJ2-2; 9 nucleotides agree with TRBD2. The CDR3 runs 16 residues. V shed 1 base and J 10 bases; nucleotides not matched to a gene: 10. Germline V gene sequence: CDR1 LNHDA, CDR2 SQIVND (reference sequence). The CDR3 loop is CASSIAGSGGGVELFF. The CDR3 nucleotides read TGTGCCAGTAGTATAGCCGGTAGCGGGGGTGGCGTGGAGCTGTTTTTT.

V is TRBV7-2 and J is TRBJ2-3; 10 bases map to TRBD2. Losses at the gene ends were 6 bases for V and 3 bases for J; bases not matched to a gene: 9. The CDR3 spans 16 residues. CDR1 and CDR2 from the germline V gene are SGHTA and FQGNSA. The CDR3 DNA follows: TGTGCCAGCAGTCTCCCCAGCGGGGGGGCAACAGATACGCAGTATTTT. Protein: CASSLPSGGATDTQYF.

The rearrangement uses TRBV10-2 and TRBJ1-5; perhaps TRBD1 as D (6 bases). The germline V gene has CDR1 WSHSY and CDR2 SAAADI. This CDR3 comprises 13 residues. With 2 bases removed from V and 8 bases from J, the gap between germline ends came to 10 bases. CDR3 protein: CASSEQGTEPQHF. CDR3 nucleotides: TGCGCCAGCAGTGAGCAGGGGACGGAGCCCCAGCATTTT.

The chain uses TRBV6-1 and TRBJ2-7; 8 bases fit TRBD1. The CDR3 length is 15 residues. Germline CDR1 and CDR2: MNHNS and SASEGT. V dropped 6 bases and J dropped 4; count of bases not matched to a gene: 11. The CDR3 here is CASRTNRGSPYEQYF. In DNA form, the CDR3 reads TGTGCCAGCAGAACTAACAGGGGGTCTCCTTACGAGCAGTACTTC.

This sequence joins TRBV7-2 and TRBJ2-5; weak D call: TRBD2 (7 bases). The CDR3 has 16 residues. The V and J ends lost 5 bases and 3 bases respectively, with 19 bases between them. CDR1 and CDR2 (germline): SGHTA, FQGNSA. The CDR3 spells CASSQTAWEGEETQYF. The DNA for the CDR3 is TGTGCCAGCAGCCAAACCGCCTGGGAGGGGGAAGAGACCCAGTACTTC.

The sample holds a few counts of this clone. V gene TRBV6-4 combines with J gene TRBJ1-6; D is unresolved. Germline lookup yields CDR1 MRHNA and CDR2 SNTAGT. Trimming shortened V by 3 bases and J by 7 bases, and 22 bases separated the two germline ends. The CDR3 is 18 amino acids. Here the CDR3 DNA reads TGTGCCAGCAGTGAGGAGCCATTCGGTTCGATCGGGAATTCACCCCTCCACTTT. Protein sequence: CASSEEPFGSIGNSPLHF.

The chain combines TRBV7-8 with TRBJ2-3, with 9 nucleotides matching TRBD1. Germline values: CDR1 SGHVS, CDR2 FQNEAQ. The CDR3 totals 16 residues. The junction had 5 bases not matched to a gene; V was cut back by 2 bases and J by 2 bases. The CDR3 protein is CASSLSGTGITDTQYF. CDR3 bases: TGTGCCAGCAGCTTATCCGGGACAGGGATCACAGATACGCAGTATTTT.

This clone was picked up a small number of times. The V and J genes are TRBV7-9 and TRBJ1-6; no clear D. CDR1 and CDR2 from the germline V gene are SEHNR and FQNEAQ (reference sequence). This CDR3 is 14 amino acids long. V was clipped by 1 base and J by 4 bases, with 5 bases between them. Here the CDR3 DNA reads TGTGCCAGCAGCTTAGAACAGTATAATTCACCCCTCCACTTT. Translating it yields CASSLEQYNSPLHF.